A single T cell receptor beta chain is shown here with its context. The sample comes from a study of shared clonotypes between healthy human individuals. The protocol was immunoSEQ multiplex PCR, while the TCRdb copy is restricted to in-frame clones and leaves out a portion. Found here are 1.4 million to 1.5 million clones, roughly 95% of them singletons; the top ten hold approximately 1.1%. The germline V gene has CDR1 MNHEY and CDR2 SVGAGI. The CDR3 totals 15 residues. The V gene lost 2 bases and the J gene lost 2 bases, with 10 bases spanning the gap. The sequenced sample consisted of naive CD4+ T cells sorted from blood. Specified subset: CD45RA+ positively selected. The chain recombines TRBV6-5 with TRBJ2-4; D may be TRBD1 (6 bases). This clonotype was obtained from a man under 40 in good health. Written as DNA, the CDR3 is TGTGCCAGCAGTTACGTAAGGGGGACCAAAAACATTCAGTACTTC. It specifies CASSYVRGTKNIQYF.